The 23 T cell receptor beta chains below were found in one sample sequenced in a study of Ad26.COV2.S vaccination and SARS-CoV-2 variants. Treatment specified: about 20 received Ad26.COV2.S at low or high dose, single or two shots; about 5 received placebo; per-sample allocation not given. Vaccine and placebo recipients were sampled on day 63 after the first injection. Clones were sequenced by immunoSEQ multiplex PCR, and TCRdb holds only the in-frame ones, with some missing. The data contain some 400,000 clones, 89% of them singletons. The specimen comprised peripheral blood, sampled in a trial of Ad26.COV2.S vaccine versus placebo. These receptors came from a person aged 18 to 59 who received the Ad26.COV2.S COVID-19 vaccine or a placebo.

The rearrangement uses TRBV7-2 and TRBJ2-1, with 15 bases identical to TRBD2. The CDR3 extends over 16 amino acids. Germline CDR1 is SGHTA and CDR2 is FQGNSA. V shed 2 bases and J 10 bases; nucleotides not matched to a gene: 6. The CDR3 nucleotides are TGTGCCAGCAGCTTACCGTTAGGACTAGCGGGAGGGGAGCAGTTCTTC. Its translation is CASSLPLGLAGGEQFF.

The rearrangement links TRBV7-9 to TRBJ2-5, with 7 bases aligning to TRBD1. Trimming removed 2 bases from V and 5 bases from J; junction bases left unmatched: 8. Germline V CDR1 and CDR2: SEHNR, FQNEAQ (reference sequence). The CDR3 contains 15 residues. For the CDR3, the DNA is TGTGCCAGCAGCTTAATAGGACAGGCCGGGGAGACCCAGTACTTC. It yields the protein CASSLIGQAGETQYF.

J is TRBJ1-3 and V is TRBV10-3; D is uncertain. Trimming left V 3 bases short and J 1 base short, with 4 bases between. The CDR3 consists of 13 residues. In germline, CDR1 is ENHRY, CDR2 SYGVKD. For the CDR3, the DNA is TGTGCCATCAGTGACGGATCTGGAAACACCATATATTTT. Its protein product is CAISDGSGNTIYF.

The J gene is TRBJ1-2, the V gene TRBV27, with D tentatively TRBD1 (6 bases). Trimming took 5 bases from V and 3 from J, leaving 16 bases between them. CDR3 length: 15 residues. CDR1 is MNHEY and CDR2 is SMNVEV in the germline V gene (reference sequence). The CDR3 here is CASSLNLQGYYGYTF. The CDR3 nucleotides are TGTGCCAGCAGTCTTAACCTACAGGGCTACTATGGCTACACCTTC.

The chain combines TRBV4-1 with TRBJ2-7; tentatively, D is TRBD2 (6 bases). The germline CDR1 and CDR2 sequences are MGHRA and YSYEKL. The CDR3 loop spans 16 amino acids. V lost 0 bases, J lost 1 base, and 13 bases lay in between. CDR3 in DNA: TGCGCCAGCAGCCAAGAAGTGCTAGCGCCTTCCTACGAGCAGTACTTC. This sequence encodes CASSQEVLAPSYEQYF.

The chain carries TRBV29-1 and TRBJ2-5; tentatively, D is TRBD2 (6 bases). The CDR3 is made up of 15 amino acids. Trimming removed 5 bases at V and 1 base at J, with 17 bases between. The germline CDR1 and CDR2 sequences are SQVTM and ANQGSEA. CDR3: CSVQRDSGTQETQYF. In DNA form, the CDR3 reads TGCAGCGTTCAAAGAGATAGCGGAACCCAAGAGACCCAGTACTTC.

The chain employs TRBV11-3 and TRBJ1-4, with no clear D. Trimming pared 5 bases from V and 11 bases from J, leaving 9 bases between. CDR3 length equals 11 residues. CDR1 and CDR2 from the germline V gene are SGHNT and YENEEA. The DNA of the CDR3 is TGTGCCAGCAGCGCCGACCAGAAACTGTTTTTT. This translates into CASSADQKLFF.

V and J are TRBV11-2 and TRBJ1-3; a weak D match, TRBD1 (6 bases). The V gene lost 2 bases and the J gene lost 8 bases, with 22 bases spanning the gap. The CDR3 has 17 residues. Germline CDR1 SGHAT, CDR2 FQNNGV. CDR3 coding DNA: TGTGCCAGCAGCTTACGCAATGCAGGGGCGATGTTGGACACCATATATTTT. Amino acid sequence: CASSLRNAGAMLDTIYF.

The CDR3 nucleotides are TGCAGCGTCCCCGGGACTAGCGGGAGTAGCACCTACGAGCAGTACTTC. Its translation: CSVPGTSGSSTYEQYF. The rearrangement links TRBV29-1 to TRBJ2-7, with 14 bases that match TRBD2. CDR1 SQVTM and CDR2 ANQGSEA come from the germline V gene. CDR3 size: 16 residues. With V trimmed by 6 bases and J by 2 bases, 9 bases remained unmatched.

The J gene is TRBJ1-1, the V gene TRBV19; D is unclear. This CDR3 contains 15 residues. The V end was cut by 7 bases, the J end by 3 bases, with 18 bases between. Per the germline V gene, CDR1 is LNHDA and CDR2 is SQIVND (reference sequence). The CDR3 loop is CASTPVGFGHTEAFF. For the CDR3, the DNA is TGTGCCAGTACCCCAGTGGGGTTTGGCCACACTGAAGCTTTCTTT.

The chain recombines TRBV28 with TRBJ2-7, with 9 bases fitting TRBD2. Germline values: CDR1 MDHEN, CDR2 SYDVKM. This CDR3 is 17 amino acids long. J lost 1 base, V lost 10 bases, and 17 bases had no gene match. DNA for the CDR3: TGTGCCATCAGAGGCGGGAGGGCACCGGGATCTTCCTACGAGCAGTACTTC. This gives the protein CAIRGGRAPGSSYEQYF.

The chain links TRBV29-1 to TRBJ1-2, with no clear D. The CDR3 loop spans 12 amino acids. V was pared by 7 bases and J by 0 bases, with 9 bases between. Germline-derived CDR1 and CDR2 are SQVTM and ANQGSEA. The CDR3 loop reads CSGGSANYGYTF. CDR3 coding DNA: TGCAGCGGAGGGTCTGCTAACTATGGCTACACCTTC. The full variable domain, rest sourced from reference TRBV29-1 and TRBJ1-2, is SAVISQKPSRDICQRGTSLTIQCQVDSQVTMMFWYRQQPGQSLTLIATANQGSEATYESGFVIDKFPISRPNLTFSTLTVSNMSPEDSSIYLCSGGSANYGYTFGSGTRLTVV.

This rearrangement joins TRBV19 to TRBJ1-2; 10 bases agree with TRBD1. CDR1 LNHDA and CDR2 SQIVND come from the germline V gene (reference sequence). The junction had 10 bases not matched to a gene; V was cut back by 3 bases and J by 3 bases. The CDR3 runs 17 residues. The CDR3 region has the DNA TGTGCCAGTAGTATGCTCCCCGGGACAGGGGTCCACTATGGCTACACCTTC. Encoded protein: CASSMLPGTGVHYGYTF.

CDR3 residues: CASSLLSARRGETQYF. CDR3 nucleotide sequence: TGTGCCAGCAGCTTACTGAGCGCTCGGAGGGGAGAGACCCAGTACTTC. V usage is TRBV7-2 and J usage is TRBJ2-5; D might be TRBD2 (6 bases). In germline, CDR1 is SGHTA, CDR2 FQGNSA. V was trimmed by 2 bases and J by 4 bases, leaving 17 bases between them. The CDR3 totals 16 residues.

The chain is built from TRBV9 and TRBJ2-5, with D maybe TRBD1 (5 bases). This CDR3 has 13 amino acids. V shed 2 bases and J shed 5 bases, with 10 bases lying between them. CDR1 is SGDLS and CDR2 is YYNGEE in the germline V gene. The CDR3 loop is CASSVGQTETQYF. CDR3 coding DNA: TGTGCCAGCAGCGTGGGGCAGACCGAGACCCAGTACTTC. Full variable domain (remainder filled in from reference TRBV9 and TRBJ2-5): DSGVTQTPKHLITATGQRVTLRCSPRSGDLSVYWYQQSLDQGLQFLIQYYNGEERAKGNILERFSAQQFPDLHSELNLSSLELGDSALYFCASSVGQTETQYFGPGTRLLVL.

This rearrangement joins TRBV7-9 to TRBJ2-1; D is uncertain. The CDR3 length is 10 residues. Trimming cost V 5 bases and J 7 bases, with 3 bases left between them. Germline V gene lookup returns CDR1 SEHNR and CDR2 FQNEAQ (reference sequence). The CDR3 protein is CASSRNEQFF. CDR3 coding DNA: TGTGCCAGCAGCCGGAATGAGCAGTTCTTC.

This clone was counted a single time. This sequence joins TRBV4-3 and TRBJ1-2; weak D call: TRBD1 (5 bases). Germline CDR1 is LGHNA and CDR2 is YSLEER. The CDR3 is made up of 13 amino acids. Trimming took off 0 bases at V and 7 bases at J, with 9 bases between the two ends. CDR3 DNA sequence: TGCGCCAGCAGCCAAGATCGGGGGGGTGGCTACACCTTC. Encoded protein: CASSQDRGGGYTF.

The chain couples TRBV30 to TRBJ1-4; 7 positions match TRBD1. J lost 8 bases, V lost 5 bases, and 5 bases had no gene match. This CDR3 is built from 12 residues. Germline CDR1 reads GTSNPN; CDR2 reads SVGIG (reference sequence). This chain's CDR3 is CAWDRDGEKLFF. DNA of the CDR3: TGTGCCTGGGACAGGGACGGGGAAAAACTGTTTTTT.

The gene calls are TRBV25-1 and TRBJ2-7; 7 bases line up with TRBD2. Per the germline V gene, CDR1 is MGHDK and CDR2 is SYGVNS. Germline trimming cut 0 bases from V and 5 bases from J; bases unmatched to any gene: 10. The CDR3 is 16 residues long. The DNA for the CDR3 is TGTGCCAGCAGTGAATACGGAATAGCGGGCCAACACGAGCAGTACTTC. As protein: CASSEYGIAGQHEQYF.

The sample holds one count of this clone. The chain couples TRBV6-1 to TRBJ2-4; D gene unclear. The CDR3 consists of 13 residues. Trimming left V 0 bases short and J 7 bases short, with 7 bases between. Germline values: CDR1 MNHNS, CDR2 SASEGT. CDR3 amino acids: CASSEAEFNIQYF. CDR3 nucleotides: TGTGCCAGCAGTGAAGCAGAGTTTAACATTCAGTACTTC.

In this sample, this clone turned up a few times. J is TRBJ2-7 and V is TRBV12-3 or TRBV12-4; weak D call: TRBD2 (6 bases). The CDR3 loop spans 12 amino acids. Trimming stripped 2 bases from V and 6 bases from J, with 8 bases between. DNA for the CDR3: TGTGCCAGCAGTTTATTCGGGAGCGAGCAGTACTTC. Translating it yields CASSLFGSEQYF.

The chain recombines TRBV7-6 with TRBJ2-5; TRBD2 agrees at 14 bases. This CDR3 region has 15 residues. V shed 1 base and J 5 bases; nucleotides not matched to a gene: 0. Germline V gene sequence: CDR1 SGHVS, CDR2 FNYEAQ. The CDR3 sequence is CASSLGTSGRETQYF. The CDR3 DNA is TGTGCCAGCAGCTTAGGGACTAGCGGGAGGGAGACCCAGTACTTC.

The chain links TRBV7-2 to TRBJ2-5; TRBD2 is a possible D gene (6 bases). The CDR3 runs to 13 residues. Germline V gives CDR1 SGHTA, CDR2 FQGNSA. V was clipped by 4 bases and J by 4 bases, with 10 bases between them. The CDR3 loop reads CASSWGVGETQYF. As DNA, the CDR3 is TGTGCCAGCAGCTGGGGGGTGGGAGAGACCCAGTACTTC.